This T cell receptor (beta chain) was sequenced for a study of identical twins. Everyone who donated was a healthy Caucasian. Via MiXCR, TCRdb re-called the 5' RACE reads, giving one row per CDR3 protein. The sample holds roughly 200,000 distinct CDR3 sequences, approximately 16% seen once. Germline-derived CDR1 and CDR2 are SGDLS and YYNGEE. This CDR3 comprises 12 residues. V lost 8 bases and J lost 7, with 13 bases in between. The same data also contributed to another study, on T cells expressing NK-cell markers. That paper adds: Of eight sequenced donors, seven were HCMV-seropositive and one HCMV-seronegative. Of the CD8+ T cell pool in 5 to 7 donors, roughly 1.0-8% was accounted for by dominant NKG2C+ clonotypes. The leading position in the CD3+CD56-NKG2C+ fraction of several donors also went to these clonotypes.

The chain employs TRBV9 and TRBJ1-5, with D possibly TRBD1 on 6 matching bases. Sequencing input: CD8+ T cells sorted from blood. The source is a woman under 30 in good health. The CDR3 region has the DNA TGTGCCAGAAAAGACAGGATCCAGCCCCAGCATTTT. Amino acids: CARKDRIQPQHF.